One and the same sample provided the 24 T cell receptor beta chains below, sequenced in a study of CD8+CD57+ T cells in acquired aplastic anemia. CDR3 and TCR beta VDJ profiling relied on a genomic DNA template. A single record per CDR3 protein comes from TCRdb applying MiXCR to the reads. The sample has about 180,000 distinct CDR3 sequences, less than 50% seen once; the top ten hold over 10%. The authors sequenced patients whose flow cytometry had shown CD8+CD57+ cell expansion. The sequenced sample was sorted CD4+, CD8+, or CD8+CD57+ T cells (not recorded which) from PBMCs. The receptors come from a human donor with aplastic anemia.

In this sample, this clonotype turned up many times. The genes are TRBV6-1 and TRBJ2-1; weak D call: TRBD1 (5 bases). The CDR3 length is 16 residues. The V gene's germline CDR1 is MNHNS and CDR2 SASEGT. Trimming removed 2 bases at V and 2 bases at J, with 13 bases between. CDR3 DNA sequence: TGTGCCAGCAGTGAATTCGGACAAACTCCCTACAATGAGCAGTTCTTC. Translation gives CASSEFGQTPYNEQFF.

This clonotype has just a few counts. The chain couples TRBV18 to TRBJ2-7; 10 positions match TRBD1. The CDR3 sequence is 14 residues long. The germline V gene has CDR1 KGHSH and CDR2 LQKENI. Trimming at V came to 5 bases and at J to 6 bases, leaving 7 bases not matched to a gene. CDR3 protein: CASSTRDRGGEQYF. CDR3 bases: TGTGCCAGCTCAACAAGGGACAGGGGCGGCGAGCAGTACTTC. The full variable domain, rest sourced from reference TRBV18 and TRBJ2-7, is NAGVMQNPRHLVRRRGQEARLRCSPMKGHSHVYWYRQLPEEGLKFMVYLQKENIIDESGMPKERFSAEFPKEGPSILRIQQVVRGDSAAYFCASSTRDRGGEQYFGPGTRLTVT.

The chain recombines TRBV7-2 with TRBJ2-2; maybe TRBD2 (6 bases). Germline values: CDR1 SGHTA, CDR2 FQGNSA. V was trimmed by 6 bases and J by 1 base, leaving 12 bases between them. The CDR3 has 15 amino acids. In DNA form, the CDR3 reads TGTGCCAGCAGTCAGCTAGCGAGGAACACCGGGGAGCTGTTTTTT. Its translation: CASSQLARNTGELFF.

The V call is TRBV11-1, the J call TRBJ2-2; 12 positions match TRBD2. V trimming: 5 bases; J trimming: 4 bases; junction bases outside the gene matches: 8. This CDR3 has 17 residues. The germline gives CDR1 SGHAT, CDR2 FQDESV (reference sequence). The CDR3: CASSPTSGGLGTGELFF. For the CDR3, the DNA is TGTGCCAGCAGCCCGACTAGCGGGGGATTGGGCACCGGGGAGCTGTTTTTT.

This clonotype was observed at least ten times. The V gene is TRBV19, the J gene TRBJ2-5; 9 nucleotides match TRBD1. The CDR3 is made up of 15 amino acids. Germline-derived CDR1 and CDR2 are LNHDA and SQIVND (reference sequence). The V and J ends lost 4 bases and 4 bases, in that order; junction bases with no gene match: 7. CDR3 DNA sequence: TGTGCCAGTAGTAGGACAGGGGTTGCCTTAGAGACCCAGTACTTC. This translates into CASSRTGVALETQYF.

CDR3 protein: CSADAREKLFF. CDR3 coding DNA: TGCAGTGCCGATGCCCGGGAGAAACTGTTTTTT. The chain recombines TRBV20-1 with TRBJ1-4; D not resolved. CDR3 length: 11 residues. Germline assignment: CDR1 DFQATT and CDR2 SNEGSKA (reference sequence). Trimming left V 6 bases short and J 11 bases short, with 13 bases between.

This sequence joins TRBV15 and TRBJ2-2, with D uncertain. Looked up from germline, CDR1 is LNHNV and CDR2 is YYDKDF (reference sequence). The CDR3 loop spans 13 amino acids. The V gene lost 1 base and the J gene lost 6 bases, with 6 bases spanning the gap. The CDR3 DNA reads as TGTGCCACCAGCAGAGTTAGATCCGGGGAGCTGTTTTTT. Translation: CATSRVRSGELFF.

This clonotype was seen a handful of times. The V and J genes are TRBV28 and TRBJ1-6; D is undetermined. Trimming left V 4 bases short and J 8 bases short, with 15 bases between. The CDR3 runs to 15 residues. Per germline, CDR1 MDHEN and CDR2 SYDVKM. The CDR3 reads CASSSGRAFDSPLHF. The CDR3 DNA sequence: TGTGCCAGCAGTTCCGGACGGGCTTTTGATTCACCCCTCCACTTT.

This clonotype was detected ten times or more. The chain recombines TRBV5-6 with TRBJ2-7; D is uncertain. V lost 2 bases to trimming and J lost 0 bases, with 12 bases between them. The CDR3 spans 15 residues. Germline V gene data show CDR1 as SGHDT and CDR2 as YYEEEE. The CDR3, as DNA: TGTGCCAGCAGCTTTAACCCCCTCAGCTCCTACGAGCAGTACTTC. Amino acid sequence: CASSFNPLSSYEQYF.

DNA of the CDR3: TGCAGCGCTGGAGGTGGGAACAGTCTTGAAGCTTTCTTT. This translates into CSAGGGNSLEAFF. This rearrangement joins TRBV29-1 to TRBJ1-1; D not resolved. CDR1 and CDR2 from the germline V gene are SQVTM and ANQGSEA. The V end lost 7 bases, the J end lost 7 bases, and 19 bases lay between the germline ends. The CDR3 has 13 amino acids.

The rearrangement links TRBV19 to TRBJ1-6; no firm D call. Per the germline V gene, CDR1 is LNHDA and CDR2 is SQIVND (reference sequence). The CDR3 covers 17 residues. The V and J ends lost 3 bases and 0 bases respectively, with 12 bases between them. CDR3 residues: CASSMDRISSYNSPLHF. CDR3 nucleotide sequence: TGTGCCAGTAGTATGGACCGTATCAGCTCCTATAATTCACCCCTCCACTTT.

This clonotype has at least ten counts. The chain has TRBV2 and TRBJ2-3; the match to TRBD2 covers 7 bases. The junction had 8 bases not matched to a gene; V was cut back by 6 bases and J by 2 bases. The V gene's germline CDR1 is SNHLY and CDR2 FYNNEI. This CDR3 spans 15 amino acids. CDR3 bases: TGTGCCAGCAGGAGCGGGGAGTCCCTCACAGATACGCAGTATTTT. Amino acids: CASRSGESLTDTQYF.

This clonotype was seen more than once but under ten times. This rearrangement joins TRBV20-1 to TRBJ1-1; 7 bases agree with TRBD1. Germline V gene lookup returns CDR1 DFQATT and CDR2 SNEGSKA (reference sequence). This CDR3 spans 14 amino acids. With V trimmed by 3 bases and J by 4 bases, 8 bases remained unmatched. The CDR3: CSASHTGDSTEAFF. The CDR3 nucleotides read TGCAGTGCTAGTCATACAGGGGATTCCACTGAAGCTTTCTTT.

This clonotype was seen a few times. It may be a read error: a sequence one base away is much more abundant. The chain joins TRBV5-1 to TRBJ1-4; a possible D gene is TRBD1 (5 bases). Per the germline V gene, CDR1 is SGHRS and CDR2 is YFSETQ. The CDR3 is 15 amino acids. CDR3: CASSLGTSPGEKLSF. The DNA of the CDR3 is TGCGCCAGCAGCTTGGGGACATCTCCGGGTGAAAAACTGTCTTTT.

The chain couples TRBV28 to TRBJ1-2, with D possibly TRBD1 on 5 matching bases. Trimming left V 8 bases short and J 6 bases short, with 19 bases between. Germline lookup yields CDR1 MDHEN and CDR2 SYDVKM. This CDR3 has 14 residues. The CDR3 region has the DNA TGTGCCAGCCGAAGTTTTGGACACTTCGATGGCTACACCTTC. This encodes CASRSFGHFDGYTF.

This clonotype was recorded only once. This chain uses TRBV29-1 with TRBJ2-5, with 14 bases that match TRBD2. With 7 bases clipped from V and 0 bases from J, the junction kept 13 bases outside the gene matches. The CDR3 runs to 18 residues. Germline-derived CDR1 and CDR2 are SQVTM and ANQGSEA. CDR3 in amino acids: CSARTSGGPVLYQETQYF. The CDR3 DNA follows: TGCAGCGCCAGGACTAGCGGGGGGCCGGTCTTGTACCAAGAGACCCAGTACTTC.

The chain is built from TRBV19 and TRBJ2-7, with 8 bases matching TRBD1. Germline V CDR1 and CDR2: LNHDA, SQIVND (reference sequence). V lost 3 bases and J lost 3; bases outside the gene matches: 4. This CDR3 region has 14 residues. The CDR3 reads CASSIGTGRYEQYF. The CDR3 nucleotides read TGTGCCAGTAGTATTGGGACAGGCCGCTACGAGCAGTACTTC. The full variable domain, completed using reference TRBV19 and TRBJ2-7, is DGGITQSPKYLFRKEGQNVTLSCEQNLNHDAMYWYRQDPGQGLRLIYYSQIVNDFQKGDIAEGYSVSREKKESFPLTVTSAQKNPTAFYLCASSIGTGRYEQYFGPGTRLTVT.

This sequence joins TRBV19 and TRBJ2-1; 12 positions match TRBD2. The V and J ends lost 7 bases and 4 bases, in that order; junction bases with no gene match: 5. The CDR3 runs 15 residues. Germline CDR1 LNHDA, CDR2 SQIVND (reference sequence). CDR3 region: CASMRLAGGYNEQFF. The CDR3 DNA reads TGTGCCAGTATGAGGCTAGCGGGAGGGTACAATGAGCAGTTCTTC.

The rearrangement joins TRBV19 to TRBJ1-1, with a tentative D call TRBD1 (6 bases). The CDR3 consists of 13 residues. The V gene's germline CDR1 is LNHDA and CDR2 SQIVND (reference sequence). The DNA for the CDR3 is TGTGCTAGAGATTGGCGGGGGGCGAGTGAAGCTTTCTTT. Residues: CARDWRGASEAFF. The variable domain in full, completed from reference TRBV19 and TRBJ1-1, reads DGGITQSPKYLFRKEGQNVTLSCEQNLNHDAMYWYRQDPGQGLRLIYYSQIVNDFQKGDIAEGYSVSREKKESFPLTVTSAQKNPTAFYLCARDWRGASEAFFGQGTRLTVV.

Notes on this clonotype: This clone may be a read error of a much larger clone one base away. The V and J genes are TRBV5-1 and TRBJ1-1; D uncertain. This CDR3 has 13 residues. CDR1 and CDR2 (germline): SGHRS, YFSETQ. Trimming took off 8 bases at V and 0 bases at J, with 11 bases between the two ends. DNA for the CDR3: TGCGCCAGTCGCCAGGCGATGAACACTGAAGCTTTCTTT. Translating gives CASRQAMNTEAFF.

The genes are TRBV6-1 and TRBJ1-6; D is unresolved. Trimming removed 8 bases from V and 5 bases from J, with 7 bases in between. The CDR3 loop spans 12 amino acids. Germline V gene data show CDR1 as MNHNS and CDR2 as SASEGT. CDR3 coding DNA: TGTGCCAGCGACCCGGATAATTCACCCCTCCACTTT. It specifies CASDPDNSPLHF.

The rearrangement uses TRBV20-1 and TRBJ1-2; weak D call: TRBD1 (5 bases). Germline CDR1 DFQATT, CDR2 SNEGSKA (reference sequence). V lost 4 bases to trimming and J lost 8 bases, with 14 bases between them. There are 12 residues in the CDR3. For the CDR3, the DNA is TGCAGTGCTACAGGGAATTTAGGGGGCTACACCTTC. This translates into CSATGNLGGYTF.

The chain has TRBV6-1 and TRBJ1-4, with 9 bases matching TRBD1. Germline V gene data show CDR1 as MNHNS and CDR2 as SASEGT. V trimming: 6 bases; J trimming: 0 bases; junction bases outside the gene matches: 5. This CDR3 is 16 amino acids long. The CDR3 sequence is CASRKRQGATNEKLFF. CDR3 sequence (DNA): TGTGCCAGCAGGAAGAGACAGGGGGCAACTAATGAAAAACTGTTTTTT.

The chain is built from TRBV3-1 and TRBJ2-2; 9 nucleotides line up with TRBD1. Germline V gene sequence: CDR1 LGHDT, CDR2 YNNKEL (reference sequence). Losses at the gene ends were 4 bases for V and 5 bases for J; bases not matched to a gene: 8. This CDR3 has 16 residues. The CDR3: CASSPIPGQGTGELFF. CDR3 bases: TGTGCCAGCAGCCCAATCCCGGGACAGGGAACCGGGGAGCTGTTTTTT.